This T cell receptor (beta chain) was captured in a study of cytomegalovirus exposure and HLA in healthy donors. The study's findings and limits: The tendency of first-cohort TCR clusters to co-occur in the 90 to 150 validation repertoires emerged from a later analysis. The dataset shows that most TCR sequences were rare, while some public TCRs occurred in many donors.

This clone was seen only once. Its matching antigen is unknown. Here immunoSEQ multiplex PCR was the method, and the copy in TCRdb shows in-frame clones only, minus some. The profile shows about 110,000 clones, roughly nine tenths of them singletons. Trimming left V 4 bases short and J 11 bases short, with 17 bases between. CDR3 length equals 12 residues. The germline gives CDR1 GTSNPN, CDR2 SVGIG (reference sequence). The chain uses TRBV30 and TRBJ1-1; a possible D gene is TRBD1 (6 bases). The sequenced sample consisted of PBMCs. This receptor was identified in a woman under 30 in good health and CMV-seronegative. This CDR3 reads CAWTRGAMDAFF. DNA for the CDR3: TGTGCCTGGACCCGGGGGGCTATGGATGCTTTCTTT.